These 11 T cell receptor beta chains share one sample of origin, sequenced in a study of shared clonotypes between healthy human individuals. Profiling relied on immunoSEQ multiplex PCR, and the TCRdb table lists in-frame clones only, not all of them. Found here are 180,000 or so clones, approximately 95% of them singletons; the top ten hold 0.067%. The sequenced material came from naive CD4+ T cells sorted from blood. Subset described: CD45RA+ positively selected. All receptors come from a woman in her twenties or thirties in good health.

The chain uses TRBV5-1 and TRBJ2-3; 7 positions match TRBD2. Germline loops: CDR1 SGHRS, CDR2 YFSETQ. This CDR3 is 15 amino acids long. V lost 0 bases, J lost 3 bases, and 4 bases stayed unmatched. CDR3 in DNA: TGCGCCAGCAGCTTGGGGGGCGGGAGAACAGATACGCAGTATTTT. Protein: CASSLGGGRTDTQYF.

This CDR3 is CASRVSGTSGNEQFF. DNA for the CDR3: TGCGCCAGCCGCGTTTCCGGGACTAGCGGTAATGAGCAGTTCTTC. V and J are TRBV5-1 and TRBJ2-1, with TRBD2 identical over 11 bases. Germline values: CDR1 SGHRS, CDR2 YFSETQ. The ends lost 7 bases at V and 7 bases at J; junction bases unmatched: 10. CDR3 length: 15 residues.

The gene calls are TRBV5-5 and TRBJ2-7; TRBD2 is a possible D gene (6 bases). Trimming pared 4 bases from V and 5 bases from J, leaving 25 bases between. The CDR3 totals 17 residues. Per germline, CDR1 SGHKS and CDR2 YYEKEE (reference sequence). This CDR3 is CASSPPQMASRGNEQYF. Here the CDR3 DNA reads TGTGCCAGCAGCCCCCCCCAGATGGCGTCTCGGGGGAACGAGCAGTACTTC. The complete variable domain, with remaining parts taken from reference TRBV5-5 and TRBJ2-7, reads DAGVTQSPTHLIKTRGQQVTLRCSPISGHKSVSWYQQVLGQGPQFIFQYYEKEERGRGNFPDRFSARQFPNYSSELNVNALLLGDSALYLCASSPPQMASRGNEQYFGPGTRLTVT.

The chain uses TRBV28 and TRBJ1-1; 8 bases match TRBD1. This CDR3 has 14 amino acids. Germline assignment: CDR1 MDHEN and CDR2 SYDVKM. V lost 0 bases to trimming and J lost 7 bases; unmatched junction nucleotides: 4. The CDR3 reads CASSLWSGQGEAFF. The CDR3 nucleotides are TGTGCCAGCAGTTTATGGTCTGGACAGGGTGAAGCTTTCTTT.

The chain has TRBV5-1 and TRBJ2-7; perhaps D is TRBD1 or TRBD2 (5 bases each). Germline loops: CDR1 SGHRS, CDR2 YFSETQ. This CDR3 has 16 amino acids. Trimming removed 3 bases at V and 1 base at J, with 17 bases between. Here the CDR3 reads CASSSGRELRSYEQYF. The CDR3 region has the DNA TGCGCCAGCAGCTCGGGACGCGAATTACGGTCCTACGAGCAGTACTTC. The variable domain in full, with the rest retrieved from reference TRBV5-1 and TRBJ2-7, is KAGVTQTPRYLIKTRGQQVTLSCSPISGHRSVSWYQQTPGQGLQFLFEYFSETQRNKGNFPGRFSGRQFSNSRSEMNVSTLELGDSALYLCASSSGRELRSYEQYFGPGTRLTVT.

J is TRBJ2-3 and V is TRBV1; TRBD1, the D gene given by the table, was not confirmed from the DNA. TRBV1 is assigned pseudogene status. CDR3 size: 15 residues. CDR3 protein: CTSSQASGSTDTQYF. CDR3 in DNA: TGCACCAGCAGCCAGGCCTCAGGGTCCACAGATACGCAGTATTTT.

The J gene is TRBJ2-7, the V gene TRBV23-1; 14 nucleotides align to TRBD2. TRBV23-1 falls under the ORF class, with uncertain function. The CDR3 is made up of 16 amino acids. With V trimmed by 2 bases and J by 2 bases, 2 bases remained unmatched. The CDR3 DNA sequence: TGCGCCAGCAGTCAAGGGACTAGCGGGAGTACCTACGAGCAGTACTTC. It specifies CASSQGTSGSTYEQYF.

The chain has TRBV5-1 and TRBJ2-7; D is perhaps TRBD1 or TRBD2 (5 bases each). Trimming pared 4 bases from V and 9 bases from J, leaving 20 bases between. The CDR3 spans 14 residues. The germline V gene has CDR1 SGHRS and CDR2 YFSETQ. The CDR3 DNA reads TGCGCCAGCAGCCCAGGGACGGAACGTCTAGTGCAGTACTTC. Translation: CASSPGTERLVQYF.

The chain recombines TRBV6-6 with TRBJ2-3; weak D call: TRBD2 (5 bases). The CDR3 length is 15 residues. The V end lost 0 bases, the J end lost 2 bases, and 9 bases lay between the germline ends. Germline CDR1 reads MNHNY; CDR2 reads SVGAGI (reference sequence). The CDR3 DNA reads as TGTGCCAGCAGTTACTCTGCGGGTGACACAGATACGCAGTATTTT. Translated: CASSYSAGDTDTQYF.

V and J are TRBV29-1 and TRBJ2-7; D gene ambiguous. Germline V lookup: CDR1 SQVTM, CDR2 ANQGSEA. There are 14 residues in the CDR3. V was clipped by 8 bases and J by 6 bases, with 23 bases between them. CDR3: CSPTAAWVYSEQYF. The CDR3 DNA sequence: TGCAGCCCCACTGCGGCCTGGGTATATTCCGAGCAGTACTTC.

The rearrangement links TRBV5-1 to TRBJ1-4; TRBD1 matches at 11 bases. Trimming at V came to 5 bases and at J to 5 bases, leaving 23 bases not matched to a gene. The CDR3 length is 21 residues. Germline V gives CDR1 SGHRS, CDR2 YFSETQ. The CDR3 DNA reads as TGCGCCAGCAGGCGCTCCGTTCCCCCCTTCGGGACAGGGGGTTTGAATGAAAAACTGTTTTTT. Amino acids: CASRRSVPPFGTGGLNEKLFF. Variable domain in full (rest from reference TRBV5-1 and TRBJ1-4): KAGVTQTPRYLIKTRGQQVTLSCSPISGHRSVSWYQQTPGQGLQFLFEYFSETQRNKGNFPGRFSGRQFSNSRSEMNVSTLELGDSALYLCASRRSVPPFGTGGLNEKLFFGSGTQLSVL.